These 27 T cell receptor beta chains were sequenced from one sample in a study of T cells in Graves' hyperthyroidism and ophthalmopathy. TCR beta CDR3 regions were amplified from RNA. HTBI primers were the set used in a first-round RT-PCR of the TCR CDR3. TCRdb re-analysed the multiplex PCR reads in MiXCR, keeping a single row per CDR3 protein. The table lists some 210,000 distinct CDR3 sequences, 15% to 20% of them singletons. Sequenced: blood. The receptors come from a man aged 50 or older with Graves' hyperthyroidism.

The chain is built from TRBV12-3 or TRBV12-4 and TRBJ1-1; D uncertain. This CDR3 is built from 13 residues. The V end lost 3 bases, the J end lost 7 bases, and 12 bases lay between the germline ends. This chain's CDR3 is CASSFGTYNEAFF. The CDR3 DNA reads TGTGCCAGCAGTTTTGGAACCTACAATGAAGCTTTCTTT.

This clonotype was detected ten times or more. V and J are TRBV7-8 and TRBJ1-2, with D possibly matching TRBD1 (5 bases). The CDR3 is 13 residues long. Germline CDR1 SGHVS, CDR2 FQNEAQ. The V and J ends lost 5 bases and 4 bases respectively, with 11 bases between them. CDR3 amino acids: CASSPGQIYGYTF. CDR3 coding DNA: TGTGCCAGCAGCCCTGGACAAATCTATGGCTACACCTTC.

In its sample, this clonotype was seen many times. This chain's CDR3 is CASSSGQLGTGELFF. The CDR3 nucleotides read TGTGCCAGCAGCTCGGGACAGTTGGGCACCGGGGAGCTGTTTTTT. The rearrangement links TRBV7-3 to TRBJ2-2; 7 nucleotides line up with TRBD1. The trim removed 4 bases at V and 4 bases at J, leaving 6 bases unmatched. Germline V gene data show CDR1 as SGHTA and CDR2 as FQGTGA. The CDR3 covers 15 residues.

This clonotype showed up many times. DNA for the CDR3: TGTGCCAGCACCGGGGGGGACTGGCACAATAGCAATCAGCCCCAGCATTTT. Its translation: CASTGGDWHNSNQPQHF. The chain joins TRBV12-3 or TRBV12-4 to TRBJ1-5; TRBD1 might be the D (5 bases). V was clipped by 7 bases and J by 0 bases, with 19 bases between them. The CDR3 has 17 residues.

This clonotype came up many times. The chain recombines TRBV7-9 with TRBJ2-5, with D perhaps matching TRBD1 (5 bases). Germline assignment: CDR1 SEHNR and CDR2 FQNEAQ (reference sequence). V shed 2 bases and J shed 3 bases, with 13 bases lying between them. The CDR3 contains 15 residues. CDR3 nucleotide sequence: TGTGCCAGCAGCTTATTTGGGGCTCGGAAAGAGACCCAGTACTTC. Protein: CASSLFGARKETQYF.

As for this clonotype: A single base separates this from a much larger clone, so it may be a read error. The genes are TRBV3-1 and TRBJ1-1; D is possibly TRBD1 (5 bases). Germline CDR1 reads LGHDT; CDR2 reads YNNKEL (reference sequence). The CDR3 is 16 residues long. Deletions cut 4 bases from V and 2 bases from J, with 17 bases between. Here the CDR3 DNA reads TGTGCCAGCAGCCCCACCCAGGGAGCGCGCAACACTGAAGCTTTCTTT. Translating it yields CASSPTQGARNTEAFF.

The rearrangement joins TRBV7-7 to TRBJ2-1, with D possibly TRBD2 on 5 matching bases. CDR1 and CDR2 from the germline V gene are SSHAT and FNYEAQ (reference sequence). This CDR3 comprises 13 residues. CDR3 bases: TGTGCTAGCTCGGCGGGTTCCTACAATGAGCAGTTCTTC. This sequence encodes CASSAGSYNEQFF.

The chain couples TRBV7-9 to TRBJ1-4; 7 nucleotides align to TRBD1. The CDR3 runs 14 residues. Germline lookup yields CDR1 SEHNR and CDR2 FQNEAQ (reference sequence). Losses at the gene ends were 1 base for V and 8 bases for J; bases not matched to a gene: 4. In DNA, the CDR3 is TGTGCCAGCAGCTTAGAAGGGGGCAGGGAAAAACTGTTTTTT. Translated: CASSLEGGREKLFF.

This clonotype was seen at least ten times. The V gene is TRBV30, the J gene TRBJ1-4; no definite D call. Germline CDR1 and CDR2: GTSNPN and SVGIG (reference sequence). The CDR3 has 12 residues. V was cut by 4 bases and J by 0 bases, with 3 bases left in between. This chain's CDR3 is CAWTATNEKLFF. The CDR3 nucleotides read TGTGCCTGGACAGCAACTAATGAAAAACTGTTTTTT.

The sample holds many counts of this clonotype. J is TRBJ2-7 and V is TRBV20-1; 10 bases match TRBD2. J gave up 8 bases and V 0 bases, and 10 bases lay outside the gene matches. This CDR3 region has 15 residues. CDR1 DFQATT and CDR2 SNEGSKA come from the germline V gene (reference sequence). CDR3 in amino acids: CSARDRRLAGDKQYF. The CDR3 DNA sequence: TGCAGTGCTAGAGATCGTCGCCTAGCGGGAGATAAGCAGTACTTC.

J is TRBJ2-7 and V is TRBV7-9, with D unresolved. Germline V gene lookup returns CDR1 SEHNR and CDR2 FQNEAQ (reference sequence). The CDR3 is 12 residues long. Trimming cost V 5 bases and J 4 bases, with 9 bases left between them. CDR3 DNA: TGTGCCAGCAGCCCTTTGGGTTACGAGCAGTACTTC. Translated: CASSPLGYEQYF.

This clonotype has a count of ten or more. The chain links TRBV9 to TRBJ2-5; D is tentatively TRBD1 or TRBD2 (6 bases each). The CDR3 has 16 residues. The V end was cut by 4 bases, the J end by 2 bases, with 18 bases between. Germline lookup yields CDR1 SGDLS and CDR2 YYNGEE. CDR3 protein: CASSIGGRGNQETQYF. Written as DNA, the CDR3 is TGTGCCAGCAGCATCGGGGGCAGGGGAAATCAAGAGACCCAGTACTTC.

The V and J genes are TRBV30 and TRBJ1-3, with D tentatively TRBD1 (6 bases). CDR3 length: 15 amino acids. Trimming stripped 3 bases from V and 0 bases from J, with 12 bases between. Germline V CDR1 and CDR2: GTSNPN, SVGIG (reference sequence). The CDR3 sequence is CAWRRPRGSGNTIYF. The CDR3 DNA sequence: TGTGCCTGGAGGAGACCCAGGGGCTCTGGAAACACCATATATTTT. Supplemented by reference TRBV30 and TRBJ1-3, the full variable domain reads SQTIHQWPATLVQPVGSPLSLECTVEGTSNPNLYWYRQAAGRGLQLLFYSVGIGQISSEVPQNLSASRPQDRQFILSSKKLLLSDSGFYLCAWRRPRGSGNTIYFGEGSWLTVV.

A note on this clonotype: A junction end diverges from the germline sequence, so it may reflect a read error. CDR3 coding DNA: TGTGCCAGCAGCTCATACCAGAGACGCGCCGGGGAGCTGGTTTTT. Translating it yields CASSSYQRRAGELVF. The chain is built from TRBV5-4 and TRBJ2-2; D perhaps matches TRBD2 (5 bases). The CDR3 has 15 amino acids. The germline gives CDR1 SGHNT, CDR2 YYREEE (reference sequence).

This clonotype showed up just a few times. The chain employs TRBV27 and TRBJ2-1; 7 bases agree with TRBD2. In germline, CDR1 is MNHEY, CDR2 SMNVEV (reference sequence). Germline trimming cut 4 bases from V and 12 bases from J; bases unmatched to any gene: 9. The length of the CDR3 is 13 residues. The CDR3 region has the DNA TGTGCCAGCAGTTCGAGAGCGGGACGACCGCAGTTCTTC. Translating it yields CASSSRAGRPQFF.

A note on this clonotype: This may be a read error, as it is one base from a much larger clone. CDR3 loop: CAWSALASHNEQFF. CDR3 sequence (DNA): TGTGCCTGGAGCGCCTTGGCTTCCCACAATGAGCAGTTCTTC. The chain links TRBV30 to TRBJ2-1; no definite D call. From germline, CDR1 is GTSNPN and CDR2 SVGIG (reference sequence). The CDR3 totals 14 residues. V gave up 3 bases and J gave up 5 bases, with 14 bases separating them.

This chain connects TRBV2 to TRBJ2-5; TRBD2 aligns across 10 bases. V gave up 7 bases and J gave up 4 bases; unmatched junction bases: 12. CDR1 is SNHLY and CDR2 is FYNNEI in the germline V gene. The CDR3 extends over 16 amino acids. CDR3 sequence: CASIRLASGRGETQYF. The CDR3 DNA sequence: TGTGCCAGCATTCGACTAGCTAGCGGGAGAGGAGAGACCCAGTACTTC.

This clonotype was observed at least ten times. This chain joins TRBV20-1 and TRBJ1-1, with a tentative D call TRBD1 (5 bases). V was cut by 6 bases and J by 6 bases, with 20 bases left in between. Germline CDR1 and CDR2: DFQATT and SNEGSKA (reference sequence). The CDR3 covers 14 residues. CDR3 loop: CSAREGTAASEAFF. DNA for the CDR3: TGCAGTGCCCGTGAGGGGACGGCTGCTTCTGAAGCTTTCTTT.

This clonotype appeared a few times. The chain uses TRBV7-2 and TRBJ1-2; TRBD1 is a possible D gene (6 bases). V was clipped by 5 bases and J by 8 bases, with 18 bases between them. Germline assignment: CDR1 SGHTA and CDR2 FQGNSA. This CDR3 is 14 amino acids long. The CDR3 DNA follows: TGTGCCAGCAGCCCCGGGACAACCTTCAAGGGCTACACCTTC. Its translation is CASSPGTTFKGYTF.

A remark on this clonotype: This may arise from a read error, as a much more abundant clone is one base away. The genes are TRBV6-2 or TRBV6-3 and TRBJ1-5; no reliable D call. Germline V gives CDR1 MNHEY, CDR2 SVGEGT. Trimming removed 10 bases from V and 0 bases from J, with 10 bases in between. CDR3 length: 13 amino acids. CDR3 nucleotide sequence: TGTGCCAACAGACTCTATAGCAATCAGCCCCAGCATTTT. Residues: CANRLYSNQPQHF.

The CDR3 protein is CASSVTIGGYTF. For the CDR3, the DNA is TGTGCCAGCAGTGTGACAATTGGTGGCTACACCTTC. The chain carries TRBV5-5 and TRBJ1-2; D is unclear. This CDR3 region has 12 residues. Per germline, CDR1 SGHKS and CDR2 YYEKEE (reference sequence). Trimming took 5 bases from V and 7 from J, leaving 12 bases between them.

The chain combines TRBV6-5 with TRBJ2-1, with TRBD2 matching over 11 bases. V lost 2 bases to trimming and J lost 2 bases; unmatched junction nucleotides: 2. This CDR3 has 16 amino acids. The germline V gene has CDR1 MNHEY and CDR2 SVGAGI. CDR3 bases: TGTGCCAGCAGTTACATTAGCGGGAGGGCCTACAATGAGCAGTTCTTC. It encodes CASSYISGRAYNEQFF.

This clonotype was recorded a few times. This chain connects TRBV6-1 to TRBJ2-1; weak D call: TRBD1 (5 bases). The germline V gene encodes CDR1 MNHNS and CDR2 SASEGT. Trimming left V 5 bases short and J 6 bases short, with 17 bases between. This CDR3 comprises 15 residues. The CDR3 loop is CASSIQSDTVNEQFF. In DNA form, the CDR3 reads TGTGCCAGCAGTATCCAATCGGACACCGTCAATGAGCAGTTCTTC.

This chain connects TRBV3-1 to TRBJ1-3; D is unclear. The CDR3 extends over 13 amino acids. Germline lookup yields CDR1 LGHDT and CDR2 YNNKEL (reference sequence). V was cut by 0 bases and J by 4 bases, with 4 bases left in between. The CDR3 is CASSQDRGNTIYF. CDR3 DNA sequence: TGTGCCAGCAGCCAAGACAGGGGAAACACCATATATTTT.

The chain carries TRBV6-1 and TRBJ2-7, with 10 bases lining up with TRBD2. CDR3 length: 14 residues. With 5 bases clipped from V and 7 bases from J, the junction kept 8 bases outside the gene matches. Germline-derived CDR1 and CDR2 are MNHNS and SASEGT. Written as DNA, the CDR3 is TGTGCCAGCAGTTTCGGGACTAGCGCGAAAGAGCAGTACTTC. This gives the protein CASSFGTSAKEQYF.

As for this clonotype: The junction and the germline gene differ at one end; a read error may be behind it. The rearrangement links TRBV11-2 to TRBJ1-5; 7 bases agree with TRBD1. This CDR3 spans 15 amino acids. Per the germline V gene, CDR1 is SGHAT and CDR2 is FQNNGV. The CDR3 coding sequence is TGTGCCAGAAGCTTAGTGTCGACAGGGAATCAGCCCCAGCATTTT. This gives the protein CARSLVSTGNQPQHF. The full variable domain, its missing parts supplied by reference TRBV11-2 and TRBJ1-5, is EAGVAQSPRYKIIEKRQSVAFWCNPISGHATLYWYQQILGQGPKLLIQFQNNGVVDDSQLPKDRFSAERLKGVDSTLKIQPAKLEDSAVYLCARSLVSTGNQPQHFGDGTRLSIL.

There are many counts of this clonotype. J is TRBJ2-7 and V is TRBV20-1, with 11 bases lining up with TRBD2. The germline V gene has CDR1 DFQATT and CDR2 SNEGSKA (reference sequence). V lost 0 bases to trimming and J lost 2 bases; unmatched junction nucleotides: 3. This CDR3 has 15 amino acids. In DNA form, the CDR3 reads TGCAGTGCTAGAGACGGGACTAGCGGAGCCTACGAGCAGTACTTC. As protein: CSARDGTSGAYEQYF.